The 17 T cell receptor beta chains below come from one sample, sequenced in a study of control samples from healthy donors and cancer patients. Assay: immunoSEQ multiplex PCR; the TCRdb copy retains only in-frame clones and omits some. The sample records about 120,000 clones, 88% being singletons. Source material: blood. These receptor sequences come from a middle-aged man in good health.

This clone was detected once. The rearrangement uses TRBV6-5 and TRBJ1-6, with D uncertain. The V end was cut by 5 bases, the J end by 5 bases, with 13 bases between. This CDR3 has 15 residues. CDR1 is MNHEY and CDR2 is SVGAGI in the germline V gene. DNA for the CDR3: TGTGCCAGCAGTACATTACAGAGGAATAATTCACCCCTCCACTTT. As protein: CASSTLQRNNSPLHF.

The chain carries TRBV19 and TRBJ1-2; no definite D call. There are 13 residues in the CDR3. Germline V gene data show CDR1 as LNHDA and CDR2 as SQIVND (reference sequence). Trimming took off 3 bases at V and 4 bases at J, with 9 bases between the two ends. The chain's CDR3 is CASSIGSVYGYTF. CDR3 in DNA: TGTGCCAGTAGTATTGGGTCGGTCTATGGCTACACCTTC.

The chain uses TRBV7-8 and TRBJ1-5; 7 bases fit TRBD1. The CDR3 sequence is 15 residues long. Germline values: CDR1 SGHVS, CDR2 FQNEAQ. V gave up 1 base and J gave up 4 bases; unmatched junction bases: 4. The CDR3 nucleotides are TGTGCCAGCAGCTTAGTACGACAGGGTAATCAGCCCCAGCATTTT. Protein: CASSLVRQGNQPQHF.

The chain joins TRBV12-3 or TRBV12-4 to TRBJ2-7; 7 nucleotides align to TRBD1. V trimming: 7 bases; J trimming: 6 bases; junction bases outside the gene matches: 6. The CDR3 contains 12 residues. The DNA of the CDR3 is TGTGCCAGCAAAGACAGGGCCAGCGAGCAGTACTTC. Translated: CASKDRASEQYF.

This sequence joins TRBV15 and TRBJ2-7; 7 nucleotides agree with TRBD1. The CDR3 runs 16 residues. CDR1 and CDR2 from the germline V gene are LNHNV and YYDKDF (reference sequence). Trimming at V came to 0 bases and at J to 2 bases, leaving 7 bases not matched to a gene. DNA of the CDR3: TGTGCCACCAGCAGAGATACAGGGGAGCTAGCCTACGAGCAGTACTTC. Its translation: CATSRDTGELAYEQYF.

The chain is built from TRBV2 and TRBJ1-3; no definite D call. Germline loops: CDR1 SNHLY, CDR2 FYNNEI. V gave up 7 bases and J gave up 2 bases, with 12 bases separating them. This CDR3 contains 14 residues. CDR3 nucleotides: TGTGCCAGCAACAGAAGGCAGGCTGGAAACACCATATATTTT. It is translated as CASNRRQAGNTIYF.

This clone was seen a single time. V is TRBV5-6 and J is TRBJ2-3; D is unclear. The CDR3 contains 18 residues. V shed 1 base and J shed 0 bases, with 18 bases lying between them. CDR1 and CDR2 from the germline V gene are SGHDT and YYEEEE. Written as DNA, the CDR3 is TGTGCCAGCAGCTTGCTAGGTGGCAGGCGAACTAGCACAGATACGCAGTATTTT. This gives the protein CASSLLGGRRTSTDTQYF. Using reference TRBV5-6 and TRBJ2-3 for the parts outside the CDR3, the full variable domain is DAGVTQSPTHLIKTRGQQVTLRCSPKSGHDTVSWYQQALGQGPQFIFQYYEEEERQRGNFPDRFSGHQFPNYSSELNVNALLLGDSALYLCASSLLGGRRTSTDTQYFGPGTRLTVL.

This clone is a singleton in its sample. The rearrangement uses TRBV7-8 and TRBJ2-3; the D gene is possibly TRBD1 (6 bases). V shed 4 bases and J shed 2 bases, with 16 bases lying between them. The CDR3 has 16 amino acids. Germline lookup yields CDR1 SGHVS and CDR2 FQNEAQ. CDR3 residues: CASSSGQRTTTDTQYF. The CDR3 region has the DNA TGTGCCAGCAGCTCCGGACAGAGGACCACCACAGATACGCAGTATTTT.

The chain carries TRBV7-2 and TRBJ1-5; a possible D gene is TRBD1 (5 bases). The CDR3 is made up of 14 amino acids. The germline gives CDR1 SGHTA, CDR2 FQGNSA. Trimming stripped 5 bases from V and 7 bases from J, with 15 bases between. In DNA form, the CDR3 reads TGTGCCAGCAGCCCCGGGGGAGTCGGCCAGCCCCAGCATTTT. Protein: CASSPGGVGQPQHF.

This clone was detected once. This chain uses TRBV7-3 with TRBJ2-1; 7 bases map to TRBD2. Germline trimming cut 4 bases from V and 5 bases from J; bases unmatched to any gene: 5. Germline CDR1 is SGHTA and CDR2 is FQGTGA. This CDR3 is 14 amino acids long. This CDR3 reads CASSSSGENNEQFF. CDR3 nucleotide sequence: TGTGCCAGCAGCTCCAGCGGGGAGAACAATGAGCAGTTCTTC.

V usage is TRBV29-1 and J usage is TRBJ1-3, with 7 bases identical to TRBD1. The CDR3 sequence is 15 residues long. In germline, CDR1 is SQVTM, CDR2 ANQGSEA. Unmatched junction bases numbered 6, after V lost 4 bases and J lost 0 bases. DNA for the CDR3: TGCAGCGTTGGTGGGACAGAGAGCTCTGGAAACACCATATATTTT. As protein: CSVGGTESSGNTIYF. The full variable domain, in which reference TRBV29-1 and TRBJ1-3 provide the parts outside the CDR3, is SAVISQKPSRDICQRGTSLTIQCQVDSQVTMMFWYRQQPGQSLTLIATANQGSEATYESGFVIDKFPISRPNLTFSTLTVSNMSPEDSSIYLCSVGGTESSGNTIYFGEGSWLTVV.

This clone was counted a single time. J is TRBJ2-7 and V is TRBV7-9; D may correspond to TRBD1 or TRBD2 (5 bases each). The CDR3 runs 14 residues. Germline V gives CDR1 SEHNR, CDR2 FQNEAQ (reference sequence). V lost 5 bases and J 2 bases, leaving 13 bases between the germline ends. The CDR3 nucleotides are TGTGCCAGCAGCCCCCGGGACGGAGCCTACGAGCAGTACTTC. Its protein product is CASSPRDGAYEQYF.

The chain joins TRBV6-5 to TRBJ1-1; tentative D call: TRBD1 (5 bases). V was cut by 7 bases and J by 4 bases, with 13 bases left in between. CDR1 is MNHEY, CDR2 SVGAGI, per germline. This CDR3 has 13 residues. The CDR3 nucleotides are TGTGCCAGCAAACACCAGGGACCCACTGAAGCTTTCTTT. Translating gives CASKHQGPTEAFF.

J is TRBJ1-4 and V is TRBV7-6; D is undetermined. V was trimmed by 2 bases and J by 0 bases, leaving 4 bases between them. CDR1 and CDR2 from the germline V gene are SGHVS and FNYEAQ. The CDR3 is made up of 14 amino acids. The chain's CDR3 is CASSLTSTNEKLFF. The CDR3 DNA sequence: TGTGCCAGCAGCTTAACATCAACTAATGAAAAACTGTTTTTT.

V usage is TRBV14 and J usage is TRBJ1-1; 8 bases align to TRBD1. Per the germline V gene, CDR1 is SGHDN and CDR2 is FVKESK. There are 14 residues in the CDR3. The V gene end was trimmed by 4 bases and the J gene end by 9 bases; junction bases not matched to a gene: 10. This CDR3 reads CASSPPGTGGKAFF. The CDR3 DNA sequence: TGTGCCAGCAGCCCCCCCGGGACAGGAGGTAAAGCTTTCTTT.

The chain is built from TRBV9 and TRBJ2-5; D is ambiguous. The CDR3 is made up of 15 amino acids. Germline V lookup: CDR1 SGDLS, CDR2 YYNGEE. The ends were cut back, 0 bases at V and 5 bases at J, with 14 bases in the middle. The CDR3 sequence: CASSVAGWLGETQYF. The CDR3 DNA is TGTGCCAGCAGCGTAGCCGGCTGGCTAGGGGAGACCCAGTACTTC.

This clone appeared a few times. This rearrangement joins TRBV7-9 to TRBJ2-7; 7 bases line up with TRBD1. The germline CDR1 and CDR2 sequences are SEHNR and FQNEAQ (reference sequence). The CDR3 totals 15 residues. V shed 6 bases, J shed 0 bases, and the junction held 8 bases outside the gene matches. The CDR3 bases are TGTGCCAGCAGTGGGACAGCTCTTGGCTCCTACGAGCAGTACTTC. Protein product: CASSGTALGSYEQYF.